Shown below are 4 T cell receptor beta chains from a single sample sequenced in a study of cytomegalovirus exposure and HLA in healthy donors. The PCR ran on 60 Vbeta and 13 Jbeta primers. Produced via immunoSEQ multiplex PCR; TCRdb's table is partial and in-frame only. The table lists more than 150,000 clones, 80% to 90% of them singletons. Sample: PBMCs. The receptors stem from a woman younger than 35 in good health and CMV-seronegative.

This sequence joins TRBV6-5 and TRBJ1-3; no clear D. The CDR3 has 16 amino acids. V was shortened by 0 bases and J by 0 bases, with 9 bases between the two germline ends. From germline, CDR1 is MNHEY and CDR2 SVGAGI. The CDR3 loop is CASSYSGRSSGNTIYF. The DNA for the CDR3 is TGTGCCAGCAGTTACTCGGGGAGGAGCTCTGGAAACACCATATATTTT.

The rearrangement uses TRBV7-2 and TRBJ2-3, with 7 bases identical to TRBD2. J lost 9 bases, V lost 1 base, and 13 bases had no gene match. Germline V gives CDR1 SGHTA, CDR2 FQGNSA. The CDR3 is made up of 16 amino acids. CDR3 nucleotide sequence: TGTGCCAGCAGCTTAGGAGGTAGCGGGCCCCGGGGCACGCAGTATTTT. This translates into CASSLGGSGPRGTQYF.

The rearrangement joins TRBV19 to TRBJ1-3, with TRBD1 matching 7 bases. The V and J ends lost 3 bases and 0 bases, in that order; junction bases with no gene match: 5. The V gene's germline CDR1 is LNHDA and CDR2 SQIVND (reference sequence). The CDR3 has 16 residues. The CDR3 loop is CASSMDRLISGNTIYF. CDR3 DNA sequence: TGTGCCAGTAGTATGGACAGGCTGATCTCTGGAAACACCATATATTTT. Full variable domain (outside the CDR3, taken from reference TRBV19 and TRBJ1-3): DGGITQSPKYLFRKEGQNVTLSCEQNLNHDAMYWYRQDPGQGLRLIYYSQIVNDFQKGDIAEGYSVSREKKESFPLTVTSAQKNPTAFYLCASSMDRLISGNTIYFGEGSWLTVV.

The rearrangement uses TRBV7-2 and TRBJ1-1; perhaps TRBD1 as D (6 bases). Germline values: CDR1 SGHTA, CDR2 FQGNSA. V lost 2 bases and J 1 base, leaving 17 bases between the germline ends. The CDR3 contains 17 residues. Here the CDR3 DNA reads TGTGCCAGCAGCTTAACCGGTGGAAAGACAGGGAACACTGAAGCTTTCTTT. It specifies CASSLTGGKTGNTEAFF.